A single sample gave rise to the 25 T cell receptor beta chains below, sequenced in a study of blood T cell repertoires in COVID-19 (dated by TCRdb to the early 2020s). The method was the immunoSEQ multiplex PCR assay. TCRdb obtained this table from immuneACCESS and retained in-frame rearrangements with V and J assigned. These tables miss some clones; where compared with another copy, unresolved V genes account for less than half of the shortfall, and the remainder is unexplained. The sample records about 300,000 clones, approximately 89% of which are singletons. Over 1.5% of the sample is taken by the ten largest. The sequenced sample consisted of peripheral blood. The receptors here all came from a woman between 25 and 40 years old with COVID-19, enrolled during active disease.

In its sample, this clone was seen once. The chain is built from TRBV6-6 and TRBJ2-7; D ambiguous. The V end lost 6 bases, the J end lost 2 bases, and 11 bases lay between the germline ends. The CDR3 spans 13 residues. Per the germline V gene, CDR1 is MNHNY and CDR2 is SVGAGI (reference sequence). CDR3 amino acids: CASRLEVPYEQYF. The CDR3 nucleotides read TGTGCCAGCAGGTTAGAGGTCCCCTACGAGCAGTACTTC.

V is TRBV6-4 and J is TRBJ1-5; D gene uncertain. Germline CDR1 is MRHNA and CDR2 is SNTAGT. CDR3 length: 10 residues. Trimming cost V 10 bases and J 6 bases, with 7 bases left between them. DNA for the CDR3: TGTGCCACCCCCGGTCAGCCCCAGCATTTT. Residues: CATPGQPQHF.

V and J are TRBV30 and TRBJ2-5; 7 bases match TRBD1. This CDR3 spans 13 amino acids. Germline V gene sequence: CDR1 GTSNPN, CDR2 SVGIG (reference sequence). Unmatched junction bases numbered 9, after V lost 5 bases and J lost 6 bases. The CDR3 DNA reads as TGTGCCTGGGATAAGACAGGGTTACAGACCCAGTACTTC. This codes for CAWDKTGLQTQYF.

This chain joins TRBV3-1 (or the pseudogene TRBV3-2) and TRBJ1-4; 7 bases match TRBD1. J gave up 8 bases and V 5 bases, and 8 bases lay outside the gene matches. Germline-derived CDR1 and CDR2 are LGHDT and YNNKEL (reference sequence). The CDR3 has 14 residues. CDR3 in amino acids: CASSSRGLQEKLFF. Written as DNA, the CDR3 is TGTGCCAGCAGCTCCAGGGGGTTGCAGGAAAAACTGTTTTTT.

This sequence joins TRBV10-3 and TRBJ1-3; D is possibly TRBD1 (5 bases). The germline V gene encodes CDR1 ENHRY and CDR2 SYGVKD. V lost 6 bases and J lost 4, with 10 bases in between. This CDR3 has 13 residues. CDR3 amino acids: CAIRDNGGNTIYF. DNA of the CDR3: TGTGCCATCAGGGACAATGGAGGAAACACCATATATTTT.

This clone was counted between two and nine times. CDR3 bases: TGTGCCAGTAGTATCGCTGCAGGGCCCTACGAGCAGTACTTC. Its protein product is CASSIAAGPYEQYF. V is TRBV19 and J is TRBJ2-7; TRBD1 might be the D (5 bases). The germline gives CDR1 LNHDA, CDR2 SQIVND (reference sequence). The CDR3 consists of 14 residues. With 3 bases removed from V and 2 bases from J, the gap between germline ends came to 11 bases.

The V gene is TRBV2, the J gene TRBJ1-4; D ambiguous. Trimming pared 7 bases from V and 9 bases from J, leaving 21 bases between. Germline V CDR1 and CDR2: SNHLY, FYNNEI. CDR3 length: 15 residues. In DNA, the CDR3 is TGTGCCAGCATTCTCGGGAGTCAGCCGGATCAAAAACTGTTTTTT. This encodes CASILGSQPDQKLFF.

J is TRBJ2-5 and V is TRBV10-3; D possibly corresponds to TRBD2 (5 bases). The CDR3 extends over 13 amino acids. The germline V and J ends were trimmed by 7 bases and 2 bases, with 11 bases remaining between them. The germline gives CDR1 ENHRY, CDR2 SYGVKD. CDR3 amino acids: CAIMAGTQETQYF. CDR3 bases: TGTGCCATCATGGCGGGTACTCAAGAGACCCAGTACTTC.

This clone was counted between two and nine times. Other DNA sequences within the sample encode an identical CDR3. This chain links TRBV18 with TRBJ1-5; unclear D gene. Per the germline V gene, CDR1 is KGHSH and CDR2 is LQKENI. This CDR3 is 13 amino acids long. V lost 3 bases and J 4 bases, leaving 7 bases between the germline ends. CDR3 loop: CASSPTENQPQHF. In DNA form, the CDR3 reads TGTGCCAGCTCACCTACAGAGAATCAGCCCCAGCATTTT.

V and J are TRBV6-1 and TRBJ1-2; D might be TRBD1 (6 bases). The CDR3 has 15 amino acids. The ends were cut back, 3 bases at V and 3 bases at J, with 14 bases in the middle. In germline, CDR1 is MNHNS, CDR2 SASEGT. Here the CDR3 reads CASSEGWTVDYGYTF. The CDR3 nucleotides are TGTGCCAGCAGTGAGGGTTGGACAGTCGACTATGGCTACACCTTC.

The chain combines TRBV2 with TRBJ2-7, with 8 bases identical to TRBD1. The CDR3 spans 13 residues. With V trimmed by 7 bases and J by 2 bases, 4 bases remained unmatched. Germline loops: CDR1 SNHLY, CDR2 FYNNEI. CDR3 region: CASNVQGAYEQYF. CDR3 nucleotides: TGTGCCAGCAACGTACAGGGGGCCTACGAGCAGTACTTC. Full variable domain (outside the CDR3, taken from reference TRBV2 and TRBJ2-7): EPEVTQTPSHQVTQMGQEVILRCVPISNHLYFYWYRQILGQKVEFLVSFYNNEISEKSEIFDDQFSVERPDGSNFTLKIRSTKLEDSAMYFCASNVQGAYEQYFGPGTRLTVT.

This clone has just one count. CDR3 DNA sequence: TGTGCCAGCAGCTTAGGTGGGGGAGACATGACAGGGATGAACACTGAAGCTTTCTTT. This translates into CASSLGGGDMTGMNTEAFF. J is TRBJ1-1 and V is TRBV7-9; 7 positions agree with TRBD1. Trimming removed 1 base from V and 0 bases from J; junction bases left unmatched: 14. Looked up from germline, CDR1 is SEHNR and CDR2 is FQNEAQ (reference sequence). This CDR3 comprises 19 residues.

The chain has TRBV11-3 and TRBJ2-2; 7 bases fit TRBD2. There are 15 residues in the CDR3. The V segment lost 6 bases and the J segment 6 bases; nucleotides outside the gene matches: 10. In germline, CDR1 is SGHNT, CDR2 YENEEA. In DNA form, the CDR3 reads TGTGCCAGCAGTTTTTCCTCGGGACTATCCGGGGAGCTGTTTTTT. It is translated as CASSFSSGLSGELFF.

This chain uses TRBV5-1 with TRBJ1-2, with 7 bases identical to TRBD1. V gave up 2 bases and J gave up 4 bases; unmatched junction bases: 11. This CDR3 has 16 residues. CDR1 is SGHRS and CDR2 is YFSETQ in the germline V gene. CDR3 sequence: CASSFTLTQGLYGYTF. DNA of the CDR3: TGCGCCAGCAGCTTCACCCTTACACAGGGGCTCTATGGCTACACCTTC.

V gene TRBV4-3 combines with J gene TRBJ2-1; 9 bases map to TRBD2. The CDR3 is 16 amino acids. The germline CDR1 and CDR2 sequences are LGHNA and YSLEER. V dropped 3 bases and J dropped 4; count of bases not matched to a gene: 7. CDR3 coding DNA: TGCGCCAGCAGCCATAAACTAGCGGGTCGTTACAATGAGCAGTTCTTC. This encodes CASSHKLAGRYNEQFF.

The J gene is TRBJ1-5, the V gene TRBV7-9; D not certain. This CDR3 region has 12 residues. Germline CDR1 and CDR2: SEHNR and FQNEAQ (reference sequence). The ends were cut back, 5 bases at V and 4 bases at J, with 6 bases in the middle. DNA of the CDR3: TGTGCCAGCAGCCACGAGAATCAGCCCCAGCATTTT. Protein: CASSHENQPQHF.

J is TRBJ2-7 and V is TRBV27, with TRBD1 matching over 7 bases. Germline lookup yields CDR1 MNHEY and CDR2 SMNVEV (reference sequence). V gave up 5 bases and J gave up 5 bases; unmatched junction bases: 6. CDR3 length equals 13 residues. The CDR3 is CASSPQGGDEQYF. In DNA, the CDR3 is TGTGCCAGCAGTCCTCAAGGGGGCGACGAGCAGTACTTC.

This chain links TRBV5-4 with TRBJ1-1; TRBD1 matches at 9 bases. The CDR3 has 14 residues. The J segment lost 4 bases and the V segment lost 4 bases, leaving 5 bases of the junction unmatched. CDR1 is SGHNT, CDR2 YYREEE, per germline (reference sequence). CDR3: CASSGGQGITEAFF. As DNA, the CDR3 is TGTGCCAGCAGCGGTGGACAGGGGATCACTGAAGCTTTCTTT.

The count of this clone is one. CDR3 nucleotides: TGTGCCAGTCAGACAGCTTACGAGCAGTACTTC. Its translation is CASQTAYEQYF. J is TRBJ2-7 and V is TRBV28, with D possibly TRBD1 on 5 matching bases. Trimming took 9 bases from V and 4 from J, leaving 10 bases between them. The V gene's germline CDR1 is MDHEN and CDR2 SYDVKM. The CDR3 runs 11 residues.

The chain is built from TRBV2 and TRBJ2-2; D may be TRBD1 (7 bases). The CDR3 is 16 residues long. Germline V CDR1 and CDR2: SNHLY, FYNNEI. Trimming shortened V by 2 bases and J by 6 bases, and 16 bases separated the two germline ends. The CDR3: CASSEPGTGDSGELFF. The CDR3 nucleotides are TGTGCCAGCAGTGAACCCGGAACAGGGGACTCCGGGGAGCTGTTTTTT.

The genes are TRBV4-2 and TRBJ2-1, with TRBD2 as a possible D gene (6 bases). CDR1 is LGHNA and CDR2 is YNFKEQ in the germline V gene. The CDR3 runs 16 residues. The V end was cut by 1 base, the J end by 4 bases, with 14 bases between. CDR3 DNA sequence: TGTGCCAGCAGCCAAGGGACCGGGACTCGGTACAATGAGCAGTTCTTC. Its protein product is CASSQGTGTRYNEQFF.

V gene TRBV11-2 combines with J gene TRBJ2-5; TRBD2 aligns across 9 bases. The V gene end was trimmed by 4 bases and the J gene end by 7 bases; junction bases not matched to a gene: 10. The germline V gene has CDR1 SGHAT and CDR2 FQNNGV. The CDR3 is 15 amino acids. The CDR3 DNA follows: TGTGCCAGCAGCTGGGGACTAGCTGACTTGGGGACCCAGTACTTC. It encodes CASSWGLADLGTQYF.

The rearrangement joins TRBV5-8 to TRBJ1-2, with D uncertain. This CDR3 is 13 amino acids long. Germline V gene lookup returns CDR1 SGHTS and CDR2 YDEGEE. Deletions cut 2 bases from V and 4 bases from J, with 9 bases between. The CDR3 nucleotides read TGTGCCAGCAGCTTCCGGGGTGGCTATGGCTACACCTTC. This translates into CASSFRGGYGYTF.

The chain links TRBV5-4 to TRBJ1-2; TRBD1 matches at 9 bases. The CDR3 spans 16 residues. With 5 bases clipped from V and 2 bases from J, the junction kept 10 bases outside the gene matches. Germline CDR1 is SGHNT and CDR2 is YYREEE (reference sequence). CDR3 sequence (DNA): TGTGCCAGCAGTCCTGGTGGGACAGGGTACAACTATGGCTACACCTTC. This encodes CASSPGGTGYNYGYTF.

The rearrangement links TRBV15 to TRBJ1-3; maybe TRBD1 (6 bases). V shed 1 base and J shed 0 bases, with 13 bases lying between them. CDR3 size: 17 residues. CDR1 is LNHNV, CDR2 YYDKDF, per germline (reference sequence). The CDR3 spells CATSRGQGSYSGNTIYF. In DNA, the CDR3 is TGTGCCACCAGCAGAGGCCAGGGGTCCTACTCTGGAAACACCATATATTTT.